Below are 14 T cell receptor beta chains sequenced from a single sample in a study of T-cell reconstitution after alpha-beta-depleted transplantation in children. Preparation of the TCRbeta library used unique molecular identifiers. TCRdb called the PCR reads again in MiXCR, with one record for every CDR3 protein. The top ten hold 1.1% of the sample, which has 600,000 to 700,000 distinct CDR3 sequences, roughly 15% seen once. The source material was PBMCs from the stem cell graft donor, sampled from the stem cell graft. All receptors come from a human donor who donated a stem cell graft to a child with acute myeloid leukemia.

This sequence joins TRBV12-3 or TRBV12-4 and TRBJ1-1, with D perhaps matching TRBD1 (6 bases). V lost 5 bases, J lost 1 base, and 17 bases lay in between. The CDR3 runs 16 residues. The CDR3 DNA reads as TGTGCCAGCAGTACTTACCGGGACATCCAGAACACTGAAGCTTTCTTT. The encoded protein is CASSTYRDIQNTEAFF.

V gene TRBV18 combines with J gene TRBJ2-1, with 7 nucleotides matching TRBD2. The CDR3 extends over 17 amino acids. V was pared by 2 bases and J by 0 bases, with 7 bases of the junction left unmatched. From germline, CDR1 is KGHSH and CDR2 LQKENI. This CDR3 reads CASSPGVAGSSYNEQFF. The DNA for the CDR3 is TGTGCCAGCTCACCAGGGGTAGCGGGTAGCTCCTACAATGAGCAGTTCTTC.

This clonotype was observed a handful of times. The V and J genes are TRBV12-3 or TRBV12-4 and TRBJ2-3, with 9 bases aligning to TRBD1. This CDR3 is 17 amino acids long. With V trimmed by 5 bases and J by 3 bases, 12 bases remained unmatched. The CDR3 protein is CASSIRYLGQGTDTQYF. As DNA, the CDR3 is TGTGCCAGCAGTATCCGCTATCTGGGACAGGGAACAGATACGCAGTATTTT.

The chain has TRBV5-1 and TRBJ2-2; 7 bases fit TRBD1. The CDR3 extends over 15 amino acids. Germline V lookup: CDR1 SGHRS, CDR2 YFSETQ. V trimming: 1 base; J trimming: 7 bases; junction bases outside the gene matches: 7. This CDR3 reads CASSLTTGRSGELFF. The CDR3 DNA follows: TGCGCCAGCAGCTTGACGACAGGGCGGAGCGGGGAGCTGTTTTTT.

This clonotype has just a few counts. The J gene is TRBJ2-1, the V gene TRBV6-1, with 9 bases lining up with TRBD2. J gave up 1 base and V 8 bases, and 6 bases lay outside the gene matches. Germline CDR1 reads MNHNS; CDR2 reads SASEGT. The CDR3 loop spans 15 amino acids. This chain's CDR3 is CASFTRGGSYNEQFF. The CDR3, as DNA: TGTGCCAGCTTCACGCGGGGGGGGTCCTACAATGAGCAGTTCTTC.

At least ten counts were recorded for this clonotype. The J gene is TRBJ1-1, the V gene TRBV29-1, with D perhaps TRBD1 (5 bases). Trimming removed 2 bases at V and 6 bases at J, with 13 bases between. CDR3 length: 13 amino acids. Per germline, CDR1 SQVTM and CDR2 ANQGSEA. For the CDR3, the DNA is TGCAGCGTTGAATCGGGACCCACCCCTGAAGCTTTCTTT. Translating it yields CSVESGPTPEAFF.

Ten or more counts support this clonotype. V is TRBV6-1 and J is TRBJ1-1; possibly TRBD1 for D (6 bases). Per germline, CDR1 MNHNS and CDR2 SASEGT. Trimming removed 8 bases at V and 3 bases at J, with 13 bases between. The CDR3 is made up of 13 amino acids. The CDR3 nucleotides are TGTGCCAGCGGAAACAGGGTTTACACTGAAGCTTTCTTT. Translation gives CASGNRVYTEAFF.

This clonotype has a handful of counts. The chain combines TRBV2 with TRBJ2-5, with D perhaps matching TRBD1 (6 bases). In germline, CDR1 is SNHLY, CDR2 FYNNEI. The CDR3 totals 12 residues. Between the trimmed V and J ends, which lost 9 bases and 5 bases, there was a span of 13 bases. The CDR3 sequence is CASHRAPETQYF. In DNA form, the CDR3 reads TGTGCCAGTCACAGGGCACCCGAGACCCAGTACTTC.

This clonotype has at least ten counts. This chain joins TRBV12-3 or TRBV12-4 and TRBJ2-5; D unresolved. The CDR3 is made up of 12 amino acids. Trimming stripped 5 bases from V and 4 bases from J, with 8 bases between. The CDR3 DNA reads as TGTGCCAGCAGTCCCGGCCGAGAGACCCAGTACTTC. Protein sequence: CASSPGRETQYF.

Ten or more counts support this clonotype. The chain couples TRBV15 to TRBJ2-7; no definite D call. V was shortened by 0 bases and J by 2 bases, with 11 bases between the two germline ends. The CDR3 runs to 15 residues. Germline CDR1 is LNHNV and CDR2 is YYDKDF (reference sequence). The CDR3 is CATSRDRGMAYEQYF. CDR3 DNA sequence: TGTGCCACCAGCAGAGACAGAGGAATGGCCTACGAGCAGTACTTC.

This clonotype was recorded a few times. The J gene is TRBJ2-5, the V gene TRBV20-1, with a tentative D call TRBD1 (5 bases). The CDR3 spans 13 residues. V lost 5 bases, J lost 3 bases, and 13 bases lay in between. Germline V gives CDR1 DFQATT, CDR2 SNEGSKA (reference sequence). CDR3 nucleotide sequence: TGCAGTGCTCACGAGCAGGGCAAAGAGACCCAGTACTTC. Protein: CSAHEQGKETQYF.

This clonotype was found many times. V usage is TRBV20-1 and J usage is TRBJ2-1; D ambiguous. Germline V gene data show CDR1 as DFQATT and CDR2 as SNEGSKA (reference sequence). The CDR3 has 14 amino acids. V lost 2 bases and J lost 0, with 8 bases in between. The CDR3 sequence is CSARLPSSYNEQFF. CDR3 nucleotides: TGCAGTGCTAGACTCCCCAGCTCCTACAATGAGCAGTTCTTC.

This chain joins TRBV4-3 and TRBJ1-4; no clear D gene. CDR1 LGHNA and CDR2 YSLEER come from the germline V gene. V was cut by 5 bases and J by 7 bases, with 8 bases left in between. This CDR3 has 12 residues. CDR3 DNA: TGCGCCAGCAGCTACCAAGGTGAAAAACTGTTTTTT. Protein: CASSYQGEKLFF.

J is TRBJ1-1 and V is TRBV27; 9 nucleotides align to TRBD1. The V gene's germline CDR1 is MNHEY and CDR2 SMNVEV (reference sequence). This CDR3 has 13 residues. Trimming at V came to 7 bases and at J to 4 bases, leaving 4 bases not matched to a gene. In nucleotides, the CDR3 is TGTGCCAGCACCCCGACAGGGGGCACTGAAGCTTTCTTT. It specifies CASTPTGGTEAFF.